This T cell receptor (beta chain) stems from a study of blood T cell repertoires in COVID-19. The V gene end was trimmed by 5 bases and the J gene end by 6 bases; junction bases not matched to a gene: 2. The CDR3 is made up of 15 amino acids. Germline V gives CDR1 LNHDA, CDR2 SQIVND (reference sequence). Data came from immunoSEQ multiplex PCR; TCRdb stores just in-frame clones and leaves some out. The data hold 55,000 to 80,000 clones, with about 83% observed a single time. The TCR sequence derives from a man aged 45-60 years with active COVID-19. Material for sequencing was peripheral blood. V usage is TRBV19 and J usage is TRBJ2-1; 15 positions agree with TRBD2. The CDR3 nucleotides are TGTGCCAGTAGTTCGGGACTAGCGGGAGGCAATGAGCAGTTCTTC. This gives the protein CASSSGLAGGNEQFF.